A single sample gave rise to the 27 T cell receptor beta chains below, sequenced in a study of immune evolution from preneoplasia to lung adenocarcinoma. The data were produced by immunoSEQ multiplex PCR, yet TCRdb's version contains in-frame clones alone and is incomplete. The data show under 15,000 clones, over 65% seen once. Sample: FFPE tissue from an adenomatous hyperplasia lung lesion. Subset: atypical adenomatous hyperplasia (AAH), lung preneoplasia. The receptor source for this set is a person between 50 and 69 years old with lung adenocarcinoma.

The V gene is TRBV7-6, the J gene TRBJ2-2; 9 bases are a match to TRBD2. The CDR3 has 18 amino acids. Germline V CDR1 and CDR2: SGHVS, FNYEAQ. Trimming cost V 1 base and J 4 bases; bases outside gene matches: 10. The CDR3 DNA reads as TGTGCCAGCAGCTTAGTGTCTAGCGGGGAGGCGGGCACCGGGGAGCTGTTTTTT. Protein sequence: CASSLVSSGEAGTGELFF.

J is TRBJ2-5 and V is TRBV7-9; no firm D call. The germline V gene has CDR1 SEHNR and CDR2 FQNEAQ (reference sequence). Trimming removed 5 bases from V and 4 bases from J, with 17 bases in between. The CDR3 is 15 residues long. The CDR3 loop reads CASSPYGSVGETQYF. CDR3 sequence (DNA): TGTGCCAGCAGCCCTTATGGCTCAGTGGGAGAGACCCAGTACTTC.

The CDR3 DNA reads TGTGCCAGCAGCAAGACTCCCTATTATGAGACCCAGTACTTC. Translation gives CASSKTPYYETQYF. The chain joins TRBV7-9 to TRBJ2-5; no clear D gene. The germline V and J ends were trimmed by 5 bases and 5 bases, with 15 bases remaining between them. CDR3 size: 14 residues. Germline values: CDR1 SEHNR, CDR2 FQNEAQ (reference sequence).

The CDR3 loop reads CASQNSPLHF. In nucleotides, the CDR3 is TGTGCCAGCCAGAATTCACCCCTCCACTTT. The J gene is TRBJ1-6, the V gene TRBV6-4; D is unresolved. The CDR3 length is 10 residues. Trimming removed 8 bases at V and 7 bases at J, with 3 bases between. The germline V gene has CDR1 MRHNA and CDR2 SNTAGT.

The chain is built from TRBV10-2 and TRBJ1-4, with 9 bases matching TRBD1. The junction had 6 bases not matched to a gene; V was cut back by 6 bases and J by 7 bases. Germline CDR1 WSHSY, CDR2 SAAADI. This CDR3 contains 14 residues. CDR3 nucleotides: TGCGCCAGCAGGGGGACAGGGTTTCGTGAAAAACTGTTTTTT. Protein: CASRGTGFREKLFF.

This chain uses TRBV11-2 with TRBJ2-3; D is ambiguous. V was cut by 2 bases and J by 1 base, with 7 bases left in between. The CDR3 contains 14 residues. Germline lookup yields CDR1 SGHAT and CDR2 FQNNGV. DNA of the CDR3: TGTGCCAGCAGCTTACTAGGAGGCACAGATACGCAGTATTTT. Encoded protein: CASSLLGGTDTQYF.

The chain recombines TRBV28 with TRBJ2-1, with D unclear. V was cut by 4 bases and J by 4 bases, with 17 bases left in between. This CDR3 is 16 amino acids long. CDR1 is MDHEN, CDR2 SYDVKM, per germline. Here the CDR3 DNA reads TGTGCCAGCAGTTCATCGAGCAGGATCAAATACAATGAGCAGTTCTTC. It encodes CASSSSSRIKYNEQFF.

The chain recombines TRBV4-1 with TRBJ1-5, with D possibly being TRBD1 (5 bases). CDR1 and CDR2 from the germline V gene are MGHRA and YSYEKL. The V end was cut by 4 bases, the J end by 7 bases, with 14 bases between. The CDR3 runs to 14 residues. The CDR3: CASSLKSGLQPQHF. The DNA of the CDR3 is TGCGCCAGCAGCCTAAAATCAGGGCTCCAGCCCCAGCATTTT.

This CDR3 is CASSTGGISYNEQFF. The CDR3 DNA reads TGTGCCAGCTCAACGGGAGGGATCTCCTACAATGAGCAGTTCTTC. This chain joins TRBV18 and TRBJ2-1; 8 nucleotides line up with TRBD2. V was pared by 5 bases and J by 0 bases, with 3 bases of the junction left unmatched. The CDR3 has 15 residues. Germline V gene lookup returns CDR1 KGHSH and CDR2 LQKENI.

The chain has TRBV13 and TRBJ2-7; D not resolved. Germline V gives CDR1 PRHDT, CDR2 FYEKMQ (reference sequence). The CDR3 loop spans 15 amino acids. V was trimmed by 1 base and J by 0 bases, leaving 10 bases between them. This chain's CDR3 is CASSLETSSSYEQYF. The CDR3 region has the DNA TGTGCCAGCAGCTTAGAAACTTCTAGCTCCTACGAGCAGTACTTC.

This chain links TRBV7-6 with TRBJ2-7; 8 nucleotides align to TRBD2. From germline, CDR1 is SGHVS and CDR2 FNYEAQ. J gave up 4 bases and V 1 base, and 6 bases lay outside the gene matches. This CDR3 region has 15 residues. CDR3 amino acids: CASSLGSGGLYEQYF. The CDR3 nucleotides are TGTGCCAGCAGCTTAGGGTCGGGAGGGTTATACGAGCAGTACTTC.

This clone came up a few times. The identical CDR3 is also encoded by other nucleotide sequences in the sample. This rearrangement joins TRBV6-5 to TRBJ2-2, with 9 positions matching TRBD2. V trimming: 4 bases; J trimming: 1 base; junction bases outside the gene matches: 1. Germline lookup yields CDR1 MNHEY and CDR2 SVGAGI. CDR3 length: 15 residues. The CDR3 reads CASSLTSGNTGELFF. The CDR3 DNA is TGTGCCAGCAGTTTGACTAGCGGGAACACCGGGGAGCTGTTTTTT.

The chain links TRBV7-2 to TRBJ2-4, with no clear D. The germline V gene encodes CDR1 SGHTA and CDR2 FQGNSA. V was clipped by 4 bases and J by 3 bases, with 19 bases between them. This CDR3 is 17 amino acids long. DNA for the CDR3: TGTGCCAGCAGCTCTAGACCCCCTATGAACTACAAAAACATTCAGTACTTC. This translates into CASSSRPPMNYKNIQYF.

V usage is TRBV27 and J usage is TRBJ2-5, with no clear D. Germline V CDR1 and CDR2: MNHEY, SMNVEV (reference sequence). V was trimmed by 0 bases and J by 5 bases, leaving 4 bases between them. This CDR3 has 12 amino acids. CDR3 loop: CASSLSGETQYF. CDR3 DNA: TGTGCCAGCAGTTTATCCGGTGAGACCCAGTACTTC.

This chain links TRBV5-6 with TRBJ1-1; 8 bases agree with TRBD1. Per the germline V gene, CDR1 is SGHDT and CDR2 is YYEEEE. Trimming at V came to 2 bases and at J to 5 bases, leaving 5 bases not matched to a gene. The CDR3 length is 14 residues. The CDR3 loop is CASSFRDRRTEAFF. CDR3 nucleotides: TGTGCCAGCAGCTTTAGGGACAGGAGGACTGAAGCTTTCTTT.

In this sample, this clone turned up once. The chain employs TRBV18 and TRBJ2-1, with TRBD2 identical over 14 bases. This CDR3 spans 16 amino acids. Germline V gene lookup returns CDR1 KGHSH and CDR2 LQKENI. Losses at the gene ends were 2 bases for V and 8 bases for J; bases not matched to a gene: 5. CDR3 DNA: TGTGCCAGCTCACCAACCGGGACTAGCGGGAGTTATGAGCAGTTCTTC. It codes for CASSPTGTSGSYEQFF.

The chain employs TRBV7-2 and TRBJ2-3, with TRBD2 matching over 7 bases. In germline, CDR1 is SGHTA, CDR2 FQGNSA. The CDR3 spans 12 residues. The trim removed 5 bases at V and 7 bases at J, leaving 3 bases unmatched. The CDR3, as DNA: TGTGCCAGCAGCCAGAGCGGGAATACGCAGTATTTT. Translating gives CASSQSGNTQYF. Full variable domain (remainder filled in from reference TRBV7-2 and TRBJ2-3): GAGVSQSPSNKVTEKGKDVELRCDPISGHTALYWYRQSLGQGLEFLIYFQGNSAPDKSGLPSDRFSAERTGGSVSTLTIQRTQQEDSAVYLCASSQSGNTQYFGPGTRLTVL.

This clone appeared once. The V and J genes are TRBV20-1 and TRBJ2-7; D call uncertain. CDR1 is DFQATT and CDR2 is SNEGSKA in the germline V gene (reference sequence). This CDR3 has 11 amino acids. V shed 1 base and J shed 4 bases, with 5 bases lying between them. The CDR3 nucleotides read TGCAGTGCTAGAGCTGGGTACGAGCAGTACTTC. Translating it yields CSARAGYEQYF.

V gene TRBV6-6 combines with J gene TRBJ1-1; 7 bases agree with TRBD1. Germline assignment: CDR1 MNHNY and CDR2 SVGAGI (reference sequence). The junction had 14 bases not matched to a gene; V was cut back by 6 bases and J by 7 bases. This CDR3 region has 15 residues. The CDR3 bases are TGTGCCAGCAGGGAGACAGGGAGGCCCGGGGGTGAAGCTTTCTTT. Protein: CASRETGRPGGEAFF.

J is TRBJ2-7 and V is TRBV10-2; TRBD2 matches 9 bases. The CDR3 loop spans 14 amino acids. Germline V CDR1 and CDR2: WSHSY, SAAADI. Trimming cost V 2 bases and J 5 bases; bases outside gene matches: 4. CDR3 region: CASSERSSGDEQYF. As DNA, the CDR3 is TGCGCCAGCAGTGAGAGATCTAGCGGGGACGAGCAGTACTTC.

The CDR3: CASGPKNTGELFF. CDR3 coding DNA: TGTGCTAGTGGTCCCAAAAACACCGGGGAGCTGTTTTTT. V gene TRBV12-5 combines with J gene TRBJ2-2; no clear D gene. The germline gives CDR1 LGHNT, CDR2 FRNRAP. The ends were cut back, 5 bases at V and 2 bases at J, with 6 bases in the middle. The CDR3 is made up of 13 amino acids.

The rearrangement links TRBV19 to TRBJ1-5; no clear D gene. V lost 4 bases, J lost 1 base, and 14 bases lay in between. The CDR3 consists of 16 residues. Per germline, CDR1 LNHDA and CDR2 SQIVND (reference sequence). The CDR3 region is CASSTLDLASNQPQHF. CDR3 bases: TGTGCCAGTAGTACCTTGGACCTTGCAAGCAATCAGCCCCAGCATTTT.

The genes are TRBV5-1 and TRBJ2-3; D is undetermined. Germline V gives CDR1 SGHRS, CDR2 YFSETQ. The CDR3 extends over 15 amino acids. V was clipped by 2 bases and J by 2 bases, with 12 bases between them. The CDR3, as DNA: TGCGCCAGCAGCTTAGAGGAAAGAACCACAGATACGCAGTATTTT. Residues: CASSLEERTTDTQYF. The full variable domain, completed using reference TRBV5-1 and TRBJ2-3, is KAGVTQTPRYLIKTRGQQVTLSCSPISGHRSVSWYQQTPGQGLQFLFEYFSETQRNKGNFPGRFSGRQFSNSRSEMNVSTLELGDSALYLCASSLEERTTDTQYFGPGTRLTVL.

V and J are TRBV30 and TRBJ1-2; 7 positions agree with TRBD1. Germline CDR1 reads GTSNPN; CDR2 reads SVGIG (reference sequence). CDR3 length: 12 residues. V shed 4 bases and J 4 bases; nucleotides not matched to a gene: 3. In DNA, the CDR3 is TGTGCCTGGAACAGGGGCACCTATGGCTACACCTTC. This translates into CAWNRGTYGYTF.

The J gene is TRBJ2-3, the V gene TRBV11-3; D may correspond to TRBD1 or TRBD2 (6 bases each). The CDR3 contains 16 residues. CDR1 SGHNT and CDR2 YENEEA come from the germline V gene. The V and J ends lost 5 bases and 0 bases respectively, with 15 bases between them. This CDR3 is CASSQGGSGSTDTQYF. CDR3 nucleotides: TGTGCCAGCAGCCAAGGGGGTAGCGGAAGCACAGATACGCAGTATTTT.

This clone was recorded once. The chain uses TRBV19 and TRBJ1-1; 10 bases are a match to TRBD1. The CDR3 length is 15 residues. Germline V gene lookup returns CDR1 LNHDA and CDR2 SQIVND (reference sequence). V shed 4 bases and J 7 bases; nucleotides not matched to a gene: 9. The CDR3 loop is CASSRPGTGVDEAFF. CDR3 sequence (DNA): TGTGCCAGTAGTAGACCGGGGACAGGGGTAGATGAAGCTTTCTTT.

This sequence joins TRBV7-9 and TRBJ2-1; unclear D gene. Looked up from germline, CDR1 is SEHNR and CDR2 is FQNEAQ (reference sequence). The CDR3 consists of 14 residues. Deletions cut 5 bases from V and 8 bases from J, with 16 bases between. The CDR3 sequence is CASSLTRNAHEQFF. CDR3 in DNA: TGTGCCAGCAGCCTGACGAGGAACGCTCATGAGCAGTTCTTC.